Listed below are T cell receptor beta chains from one sample, sequenced in a study of T cell responses to AZD1222 COVID-19 vaccine. This table comes from immunoSEQ multiplex PCR, and its TCRdb copy is limited to in-frame clones, with some not included. The data show some 170,000 clones, around 93% seen once. Material: peripheral blood, obtained 28 days after the second dose of the MenACWY control vaccine. The receptors here all came from an adult who received the MenACWY meningococcal vaccine as a control. CDR3s include the opening cysteine and the closing phenylalanine or tryptophan. D genes are given only for firm matches. Clone size is not always given. Where it is, it says once, few, many or a class for expanded clones.

TRBJ2-4	TRBV7-9	-	-	TGTGCCAGCAGCCAAGACCGCGCAGGGCTAGCCAAAAACATTCAGTACTTC	CASSQDRAGLAKNIQYF
TRBJ1-3	TRBV7-9	-	-	TGTGCCAGCAGCTCCTCCGGAGGTAGCATCTCTGGAAACACCATATATTTT	CASSSSGGSISGNTIYF
TRBJ2-5	TRBV5-1	-	-	TGCGCCAGCAGCTCCGACTTAGCGGTTAACCAAGAGACCCAGTACTTC	CASSSDLAVNQETQYF
TRBJ1-1	TRBV25-1	-	-	TGTGCCAGCCTGAGGGGGGAAGGGGGTTGGACTGAAGCTTTCTTT	CASLRGEGGWTEAFF
TRBJ2-5	TRBV2	-	-	TGTGCCAGCCGGAGGGCCATTCAAGAGACCCAGTACTTC	CASRRAIQETQYF
TRBJ1-3	TRBV7-9	-	-	TGTGCCAGCAGCTTAATGGGGGCTGGAAACACCATATATTTT	CASSLMGAGNTIYF
TRBJ1-1	TRBV5-4	-	-	TGTGCCAGCAGCCCACGAGGGTTCATGAACACTGAAGCTTTCTTT	CASSPRGFMNTEAFF
TRBJ2-1	TRBV29-1	-	TRBD2	TGCAGCGGTAAGGGCGGGGGTGCATACAATGAGCAGTTCTTC	CSGKGGGAYNEQFF
TRBJ1-2	TRBV6-5	-	-	TGTGCCAGCAGGGGTCTGGGAAACTATGGCTACACCTTC	CASRGLGNYGYTF
TRBJ1-1	TRBV6-4	-	-	TGTGCCAGCAGTGTCGGTGGACCGAACACTGAAGCTTTCTTT	CASSVGGPNTEAFF
TRBJ1-1	TRBV14	-	-	TGTGCCAGCAGCACGGAGTTTATGAACACTGAAGCTTTCTTT	CASSTEFMNTEAFF
TRBJ2-6	TRBV19	-	-	TGTGCCAGTAGTATAATCGGAGGGCAGGGGCACTCTGGGGCCAACGTCCTGACTTTC	CASSIIGGQGHSGANVLTF
TRBJ1-1	TRBV10-3	once	-	TGTGCCATCAGTGAGTCCAACAGAAACACTGAAGCTTTCTTT	CAISESNRNTEAFF